A single sample is the source of the 13 T cell receptor beta chains below, sequenced in a study of blood T cells in healthy people across ages. Together with a sample-barcoded 5' primer, a J-beta primer mix was included in a second PCR lasting about 7 to 11 cycles. TCRdb re-derived calls from the 5' RACE reads in MiXCR, one entry per CDR3 protein. The sample includes about 680,000 distinct CDR3 sequences, roughly 50% of them seen just once. Sequencing was done on a sample of blood. These receptors originate from a woman aged 55-70 years in good health.

The gene calls are TRBV24-1 and TRBJ2-5; 8 bases agree with TRBD1. TRBJ2-7 explains the end of the DNA better; the J call may be wrong. The germline CDR1 and CDR2 sequences are KGHDR and SFDVKD. This CDR3 comprises 14 residues. The CDR3: CATSQDRAGYEQYF. The DNA for the CDR3 is TGTGCCACCAGTCAGGACAGGGCCGGTTACGAGCAGTACTTC.

This clonotype was found a few times. This chain uses TRBV5-4 with TRBJ2-1; perhaps TRBD1 as D (7 bases). The DNA end favors TRBJ2-7, so the J call may be wrong. The germline V gene has CDR1 SGHNT and CDR2 YYREEE (reference sequence). The length of the CDR3 is 15 residues. In DNA, the CDR3 is TGTGCCAGCAGCGCCAGGGGGGATTCCTACAATGAGCAGTACTTC. Protein: CASSARGDSYNEQYF.

The V call is TRBV15, the J call TRBJ2-2; no clear D. The CDR3 has 16 amino acids. Germline V gene data show CDR1 as LNHNV and CDR2 as YYDKDF (reference sequence). The ends were cut back, 4 bases at V and 1 base at J, with 13 bases in the middle. CDR3 bases: TGTGCCACCAGCAAAGTGGGAAAAAAGAACACCGGGGAGCTGTTTTTT. Amino acids: CATSKVGKKNTGELFF.

A few counts support this clonotype. The genes are TRBV9 and TRBJ2-7; 9 bases line up with TRBD2. CDR1 is SGDLS and CDR2 is YYNGEE in the germline V gene. J gave up 2 bases and V 3 bases, and 6 bases lay outside the gene matches. The CDR3 is 15 amino acids. The CDR3 region has the DNA TGTGCCAGCAGCGGAGTTGGCGGGAGGGCCTACGAGCAGTACTTC. It specifies CASSGVGGRAYEQYF.

This chain links TRBV15 with TRBJ2-2; D unclear. The CDR3 is 12 amino acids. Between the trimmed V and J ends, which lost 1 base and 6 bases, there was a span of 3 bases. Per germline, CDR1 LNHNV and CDR2 YYDKDF (reference sequence). CDR3 coding DNA: TGTGCCACCAGCAGAGCCCCCGGGGAGCTGTTTTTT. Residues: CATSRAPGELFF.

In its sample, this clonotype was seen a few times. The genes are TRBV5-1 and TRBJ2-5; 7 positions match TRBD1. This CDR3 has 14 residues. Unmatched junction bases numbered 6, after V lost 5 bases and J lost 2 bases. Germline assignment: CDR1 SGHRS and CDR2 YFSETQ. CDR3 residues: CASSHPGQQETQYF. The CDR3 DNA reads as TGCGCCAGCAGTCATCCGGGACAGCAAGAGACCCAGTACTTC.

This clonotype was observed a handful of times. This chain uses TRBV20-1 with TRBJ1-4; 7 bases agree with TRBD1. J gave up 6 bases and V 5 bases, and 9 bases lay outside the gene matches. CDR1 is DFQATT and CDR2 is SNEGSKA in the germline V gene (reference sequence). This CDR3 has 14 amino acids. CDR3 in DNA: TGCAGTGCTTCTCGGGACAGTGTGCATGAAAAACTGTTTTTT. It specifies CSASRDSVHEKLFF.

The genes are TRBV4-3 and TRBJ2-5; D might be TRBD1 (6 bases). Trimming removed 4 bases from V and 4 bases from J, with 16 bases in between. Germline loops: CDR1 LGHNA, CDR2 YSLEER. The CDR3 contains 15 residues. CDR3 loop: CASSRGQGLGETQYF. The CDR3 region has the DNA TGCGCCAGCAGCCGAGGGCAGGGGCTTGGAGAGACCCAGTACTTC.

The chain links TRBV6-1 to TRBJ2-3, with a tentative D call TRBD1 (5 bases). The CDR3 is made up of 14 amino acids. Germline values: CDR1 MNHNS, CDR2 SASEGT. V lost 5 bases and J 0 bases, leaving 9 bases between the germline ends. The CDR3 DNA reads as TGTGCCAGCAGTCGGACATCAAGCACAGATACGCAGTATTTT. Encoded protein: CASSRTSSTDTQYF.

The sample holds a few counts of this clonotype. A junction end diverges from the germline sequence, so it may reflect a read error. The V call is TRBV5-1, the J call TRBJ1-2; the D is unclear. Germline loops: CDR1 SGHRS, CDR2 YFSETQ. This CDR3 has 13 residues. The CDR3 protein is CASSLGWDYGYTF. The CDR3 coding sequence is TGTGCCAGCAGCTTAGGCTGGGACTATGGCTACACCTTC.

The chain links TRBV20-1 to TRBJ2-5; no reliable D call. V dropped 2 bases and J dropped 6 bases, with 13 bases sitting between them. Germline CDR1 and CDR2: DFQATT and SNEGSKA (reference sequence). This CDR3 region has 13 residues. The CDR3 region is CSARLPSLQTQYF. The CDR3 DNA follows: TGCAGTGCTAGACTGCCGAGTTTACAGACCCAGTACTTC.

The chain employs TRBV20-1 and TRBJ2-4; D remains ambiguous. V lost 3 bases and J lost 8, with 8 bases in between. This CDR3 contains 11 residues. From germline, CDR1 is DFQATT and CDR2 SNEGSKA (reference sequence). CDR3 sequence: CSASQPDIQYF. The CDR3, as DNA: TGCAGTGCTAGCCAACCGGACATTCAGTACTTC.

This clonotype was counted between two and nine times. J is TRBJ2-4 and V is TRBV11-2; TRBD1 matches at 12 bases. Near its end, the DNA agrees better with TRBJ2-7, so the J call may be wrong. The V gene's germline CDR1 is SGHAT and CDR2 FQNNGV. The CDR3 is made up of 16 amino acids. The CDR3 sequence: CASSLEGQGASTEQYF. In DNA form, the CDR3 reads TGTGCCAGCAGCTTAGAGGGACAGGGGGCAAGTACCGAGCAGTACTTC.